Below, 20 T cell receptor beta chains from the same sample are listed, as sequenced in a study of PD-1 blockade in classical Hodgkin lymphoma. Produced via immunoSEQ multiplex PCR; TCRdb's table is partial and in-frame only. The repertoire holds tens of thousands of clones, with 85% to 95% as singletons. The sample's time point: newly diagnosed, previously untreated cHL patient sample. Isolation of CD4+ T cells from thawed PBMCs was performed by magnetic negative selection. Sequenced: CD4+ T cells from blood. Source of these receptors: a human donor with classical Hodgkin lymphoma.

The DNA for the CDR3 is TGTGCCAGTAGTATTGTAGCGGGGTCTGGCTACGAGCAGTACTTC. Translation: CASSIVAGSGYEQYF. The chain carries TRBV19 and TRBJ2-7, with 8 bases fitting TRBD2. Germline trimming cut 3 bases from V and 3 bases from J; bases unmatched to any gene: 7. The CDR3 runs to 15 residues. Germline CDR1 LNHDA, CDR2 SQIVND (reference sequence).

V gene TRBV29-1 combines with J gene TRBJ2-1; TRBD2 agrees at 7 bases. CDR1 SQVTM and CDR2 ANQGSEA come from the germline V gene. V was pared by 7 bases and J by 8 bases, with 11 bases of the junction left unmatched. This CDR3 contains 13 residues. The CDR3 protein is CSGAAGGMDEQFF. The CDR3, as DNA: TGCAGCGGTGCTGCCGGGGGGATGGATGAGCAGTTCTTC.

The chain recombines TRBV30 with TRBJ1-3; unclear D gene. The CDR3 is 13 amino acids. Trimming pared 0 bases from V and 8 bases from J, leaving 11 bases between. CDR1 is GTSNPN and CDR2 is SVGIG in the germline V gene (reference sequence). DNA for the CDR3: TGTGCCTGGAGTGTGGTCCTCGGAGACACCATATATTTT. Translating gives CAWSVVLGDTIYF. The whole variable domain, filled in from reference TRBV30 and TRBJ1-3, reads SQTIHQWPATLVQPVGSPLSLECTVEGTSNPNLYWYRQAAGRGLQLLFYSVGIGQISSEVPQNLSASRPQDRQFILSSKKLLLSDSGFYLCAWSVVLGDTIYFGEGSWLTVV.

This CDR3 is CASSPLGRNQETQYF. The CDR3 DNA sequence: TGTGCCAGCAGCCCACTCGGGCGGAACCAAGAGACCCAGTACTTC. The V and J genes are TRBV5-6 and TRBJ2-5; the D is unclear. The V and J ends lost 4 bases and 0 bases respectively, with 13 bases between them. The CDR3 runs 15 residues. Germline-derived CDR1 and CDR2 are SGHDT and YYEEEE.

This sequence joins TRBV19 and TRBJ1-2, with TRBD1 matching over 7 bases. This CDR3 is built from 15 residues. After removal of 5 bases from V and 5 bases from J, the junction contained 11 bases not matched to a gene. CDR1 LNHDA and CDR2 SQIVND come from the germline V gene (reference sequence). CDR3 coding DNA: TGTGCCAGTAGTGGTGGGGACAGCCAACGGTATGGCTACACCTTC. Translation gives CASSGGDSQRYGYTF.

The rearrangement uses TRBV28 and TRBJ2-1; possibly TRBD2 for D (5 bases). Germline values: CDR1 MDHEN, CDR2 SYDVKM. Trimming left V 2 bases short and J 8 bases short, with 13 bases between. The CDR3 runs to 14 residues. The CDR3, as DNA: TGTGCCAGCAGTTTAAGGCCGTCGGACTATGAGCAGTTCTTC. Its protein product is CASSLRPSDYEQFF.

In its sample, this clone was seen once. The V gene is TRBV19, the J gene TRBJ1-5, with TRBD1 identical over 7 bases. The CDR3 loop spans 14 amino acids. In germline, CDR1 is LNHDA, CDR2 SQIVND (reference sequence). Unmatched junction bases numbered 3, after V lost 2 bases and J lost 5 bases. The DNA for the CDR3 is TGTGCCAGTAGTATACCCGACAGGGATCAGCCCCAGCATTTT. It codes for CASSIPDRDQPQHF.

The J gene is TRBJ2-7, the V gene TRBV5-1; D gene unclear. The V and J ends lost 7 bases and 0 bases respectively, with 14 bases between them. CDR3 length equals 14 residues. The V gene's germline CDR1 is SGHRS and CDR2 YFSETQ. The DNA of the CDR3 is TGCGCCAGCGGTCCAACAAAAAACTCCTACGAGCAGTACTTC. The encoded protein is CASGPTKNSYEQYF.

The V gene is TRBV6-1, the J gene TRBJ1-2, with 9 bases aligning to TRBD1. The CDR3 contains 14 residues. V lost 5 bases and J lost 7; bases outside the gene matches: 8. The V gene's germline CDR1 is MNHNS and CDR2 SASEGT. The DNA of the CDR3 is TGTGCCAGCAGTTATACAGGGGGCGGTGCTGGCTACACCTTC. This codes for CASSYTGGGAGYTF.

The genes are TRBV4-1 and TRBJ1-4, with D unclear. In germline, CDR1 is MGHRA, CDR2 YSYEKL. The V and J ends lost 4 bases and 7 bases respectively, with 16 bases between them. There are 15 residues in the CDR3. Here the CDR3 DNA reads TGCGCCAGCAGCCGGGAAATTGGTGGCTTTGAAAAACTGTTTTTT. It yields the protein CASSREIGGFEKLFF.

The chain combines TRBV14 with TRBJ1-2; TRBD1 might be the D (5 bases). CDR3 length: 15 residues. Germline CDR1 is SGHDN and CDR2 is FVKESK. With 1 base removed from V and 3 bases from J, the gap between germline ends came to 12 bases. CDR3 in DNA: TGTGCCAGCAGCCAAGGGGACCCGGGGGACTATGGCTACACCTTC. Protein product: CASSQGDPGDYGYTF.

The rearrangement joins TRBV5-4 to TRBJ2-7, with 7 bases matching TRBD1. This CDR3 has 13 residues. Germline CDR1 is SGHNT and CDR2 is YYREEE (reference sequence). After removal of 4 bases from V and 4 bases from J, the junction contained 5 bases not matched to a gene. CDR3 protein: CASSVDRFYEQYF. CDR3 DNA sequence: TGTGCCAGCAGCGTGGACAGGTTTTACGAGCAGTACTTC.

The V and J genes are TRBV18 and TRBJ2-3; TRBD1 agrees at 7 bases. Germline loops: CDR1 KGHSH, CDR2 LQKENI. V trimming: 6 bases; J trimming: 1 base; junction bases outside the gene matches: 7. There are 15 residues in the CDR3. The CDR3 is CASSDFQGGTDTQYF. The DNA of the CDR3 is TGTGCCAGCTCGGATTTCCAGGGGGGCACAGATACGCAGTATTTT.

This clone was counted a single time. The V gene is TRBV19, the J gene TRBJ2-1; D unresolved. Germline CDR1 reads LNHDA; CDR2 reads SQIVND (reference sequence). CDR3 size: 17 residues. Trimming left V 3 bases short and J 0 bases short, with 15 bases between. CDR3 bases: TGTGCCAGTAGTATTATTCGGCCGAGAAGCTCCTACAATGAGCAGTTCTTC. Translation gives CASSIIRPRSSYNEQFF.

In DNA form, the CDR3 reads TGCGCCAGCAGCCGAGGACCGACAGTAAACACTGAAGCTTTCTTT. It specifies CASSRGPTVNTEAFF. The chain employs TRBV5-1 and TRBJ1-1; D perhaps matches TRBD1 (5 bases). V shed 4 bases and J shed 2 bases, with 15 bases lying between them. This CDR3 spans 15 amino acids. From germline, CDR1 is SGHRS and CDR2 YFSETQ.

The chain carries TRBV11-2 and TRBJ2-7, with 7 positions matching TRBD1. J lost 10 bases, V lost 3 bases, and 6 bases had no gene match. CDR1 and CDR2 from the germline V gene are SGHAT and FQNNGV. This CDR3 has 12 amino acids. The CDR3 here is CASSLDRDSQYF. In DNA, the CDR3 is TGTGCCAGCAGCTTGGACCGGGACAGCCAGTACTTC.

The V call is TRBV6-6, the J call TRBJ1-5; unclear D gene. V lost 6 bases to trimming and J lost 6 bases, with 15 bases between them. Germline loops: CDR1 MNHNY, CDR2 SVGAGI (reference sequence). The CDR3 extends over 14 amino acids. The chain's CDR3 is CASRSRPPGQPQHF. The CDR3 bases are TGTGCCAGCAGGTCACGGCCGCCCGGTCAGCCCCAGCATTTT.

The genes are TRBV2 and TRBJ1-2; unclear D gene. Germline V gene sequence: CDR1 SNHLY, CDR2 FYNNEI. CDR3 size: 14 residues. V was clipped by 5 bases and J by 7 bases, with 17 bases between them. CDR3 sequence reads: CASSFQAMDGGYTF. DNA of the CDR3: TGTGCCAGCAGTTTTCAAGCTATGGATGGTGGCTACACCTTC.

The V gene is TRBV5-1, the J gene TRBJ1-4, with a possible D match to TRBD1 (6 bases). The length of the CDR3 is 14 residues. V lost 0 bases, J lost 10 bases, and 13 bases lay in between. Germline V gene lookup returns CDR1 SGHRS and CDR2 YFSETQ. CDR3: CASSLVGGGGKLFF. CDR3 nucleotide sequence: TGCGCCAGCAGCTTGGTTGGGGGCGGCGGAAAACTGTTTTTT.

The chain couples TRBV9 to TRBJ2-1; D is uncertain. The CDR3 has 13 amino acids. In germline, CDR1 is SGDLS, CDR2 YYNGEE. Trimming took 5 bases from V and 5 from J, leaving 11 bases between them. The CDR3 region is CASSQPWNNEQFF. DNA of the CDR3: TGTGCCAGCAGTCAACCGTGGAACAATGAGCAGTTCTTC.